The text below deals with one TCR beta chain. These data are taken from a study of blood T cell repertoires in COVID-19. As handled by the study authors: Reference gene primer amplification gave estimated nucleated cell counts. Clones were sequenced by immunoSEQ multiplex PCR, and TCRdb holds only the in-frame ones, with some missing. V, J and clone size are taken as reported in that table, and D and trimming were inferred from the DNA itself. The profile covers about 170,000 clones, with approximately 90% appearing a single time and approximately 5% taken by the ten largest. Deletions cut 4 bases from V and 5 bases from J, with 24 bases between. The CDR3 contains 17 residues. Germline values: CDR1 SGHVS, CDR2 FNYEAQ.

The sequencing sample was made of peripheral blood. The genes are TRBV7-6 and TRBJ2-7; D may be TRBD2 (6 bases). The sequence was obtained from a man between 18 and 29 years old with COVID-19, enrolled during active disease. CDR3 residues: CASSSSSGTAWGHEQYF. The CDR3 nucleotides are TGTGCCAGCAGCTCCTCCTCCGGGACTGCCTGGGGCCACGAGCAGTACTTC.